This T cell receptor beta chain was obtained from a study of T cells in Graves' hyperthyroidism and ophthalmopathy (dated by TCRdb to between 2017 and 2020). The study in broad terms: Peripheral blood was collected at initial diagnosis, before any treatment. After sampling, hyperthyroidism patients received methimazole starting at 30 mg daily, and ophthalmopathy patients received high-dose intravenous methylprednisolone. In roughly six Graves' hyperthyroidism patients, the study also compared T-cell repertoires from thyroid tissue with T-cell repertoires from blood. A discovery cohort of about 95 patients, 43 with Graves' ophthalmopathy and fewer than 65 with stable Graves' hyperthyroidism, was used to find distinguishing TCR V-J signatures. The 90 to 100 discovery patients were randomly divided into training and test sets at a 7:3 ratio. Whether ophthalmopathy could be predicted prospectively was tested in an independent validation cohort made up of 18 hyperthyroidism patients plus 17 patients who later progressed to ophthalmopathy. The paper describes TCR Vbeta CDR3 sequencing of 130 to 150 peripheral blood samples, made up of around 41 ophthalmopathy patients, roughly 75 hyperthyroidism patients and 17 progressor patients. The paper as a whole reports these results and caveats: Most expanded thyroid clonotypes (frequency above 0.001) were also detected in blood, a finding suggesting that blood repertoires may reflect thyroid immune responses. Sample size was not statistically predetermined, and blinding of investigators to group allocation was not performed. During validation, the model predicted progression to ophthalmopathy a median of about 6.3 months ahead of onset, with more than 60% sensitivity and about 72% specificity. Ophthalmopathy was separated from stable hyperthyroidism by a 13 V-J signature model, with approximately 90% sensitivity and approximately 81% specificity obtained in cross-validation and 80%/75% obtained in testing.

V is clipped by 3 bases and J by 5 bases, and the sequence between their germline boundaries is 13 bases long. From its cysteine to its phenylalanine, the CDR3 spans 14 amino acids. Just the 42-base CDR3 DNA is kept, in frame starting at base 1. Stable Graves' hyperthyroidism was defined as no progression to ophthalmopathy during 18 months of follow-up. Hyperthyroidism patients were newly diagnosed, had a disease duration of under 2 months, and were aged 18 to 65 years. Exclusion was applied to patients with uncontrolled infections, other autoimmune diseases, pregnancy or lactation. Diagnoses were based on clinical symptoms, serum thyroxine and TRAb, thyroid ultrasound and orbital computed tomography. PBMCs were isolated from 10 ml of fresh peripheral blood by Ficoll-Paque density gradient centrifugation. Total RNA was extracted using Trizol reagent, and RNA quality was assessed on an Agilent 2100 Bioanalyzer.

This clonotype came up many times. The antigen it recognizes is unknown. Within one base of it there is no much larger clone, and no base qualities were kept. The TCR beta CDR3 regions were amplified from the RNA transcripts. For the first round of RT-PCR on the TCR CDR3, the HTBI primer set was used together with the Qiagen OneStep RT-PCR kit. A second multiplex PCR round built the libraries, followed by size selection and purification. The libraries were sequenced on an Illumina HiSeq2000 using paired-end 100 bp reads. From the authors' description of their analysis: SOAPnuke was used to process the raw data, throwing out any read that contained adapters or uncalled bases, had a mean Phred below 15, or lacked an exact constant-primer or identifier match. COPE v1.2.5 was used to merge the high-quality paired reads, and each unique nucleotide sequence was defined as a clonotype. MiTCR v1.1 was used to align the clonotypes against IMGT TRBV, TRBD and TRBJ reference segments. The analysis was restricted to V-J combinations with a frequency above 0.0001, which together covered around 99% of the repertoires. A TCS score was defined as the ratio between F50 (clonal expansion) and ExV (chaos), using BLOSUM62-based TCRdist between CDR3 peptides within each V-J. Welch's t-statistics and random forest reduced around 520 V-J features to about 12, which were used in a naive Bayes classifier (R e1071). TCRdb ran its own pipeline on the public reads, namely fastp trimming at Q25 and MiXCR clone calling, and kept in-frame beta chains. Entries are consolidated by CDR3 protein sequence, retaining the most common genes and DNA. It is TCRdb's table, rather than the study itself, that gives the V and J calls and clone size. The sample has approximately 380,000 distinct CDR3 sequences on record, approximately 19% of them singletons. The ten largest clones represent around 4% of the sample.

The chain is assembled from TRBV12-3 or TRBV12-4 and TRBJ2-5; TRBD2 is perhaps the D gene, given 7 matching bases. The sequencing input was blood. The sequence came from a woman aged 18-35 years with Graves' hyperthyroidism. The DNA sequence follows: TGTGCCAGCAGTTTTACCGGGGGGCAGGAGACCCAGTACTTC. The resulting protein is CASSFTGGQETQYF.